This is a list of T cell receptor beta chains from one sample in a study of spatial heterogeneity in lung cancer. TCRdb called the 5' RACE reads again in MiXCR, with one record for every CDR3 protein. Of approximately 7,600 distinct CDR3 sequences listed, more than 13% are singletons. Sequencing was performed on lung tumor tissue, taken at surgery. These receptors were collected from a female donor with early-stage non-small cell lung cancer. The CDR3 runs from the conserved cysteine through the conserved F or W. The D gene is left open where the match is weak. Not every row has a clone size; where given, it reads once, few, many or a size class.

medium-sized,TRBV6-1,TRBJ2-7,-,TGTGCCAGCAGTCTCCGACCGCCCTACGAGCAGTACTTC,CASSLRPPYEQYF
many,TRBV5-1,TRBJ2-7,-,TGCGCCAGCAACCAAAATCGCCGCTACGAGCAGTACTTC,CASNQNRRYEQYF
many,TRBV6-5,TRBJ1-2,TRBD1,TGTGCCAGCAGTTACCTCAGCCTCCACAGGGGGTCCAACTATGGCTACACCTTC,CASSYLSLHRGSNYGYTF
many,TRBV7-2,TRBJ1-1,-,TGTGCCAGCAGCTTACACTTAGGGACTGAAGCTTTCTTT,CASSLHLGTEAFF
-,TRBV3-1,TRBJ2-4,-,TGTGCCAGCAGCCAAGATATGGGGGGAAACATTCAGTACTTC,CASSQDMGGNIQYF
many,TRBV11-2,TRBJ1-6,-,TGTGCCAGCAGTCTTAACGGGGATTATAATTCACCCCTCCACTTT,CASSLNGDYNSPLHF
medium-sized,TRBV5-4,TRBJ1-5,-,TGTGCCAGCAGCTTGTACGGGGAGAGGCAGCCCCAGCATTTT,CASSLYGERQPQHF
medium-sized,TRBV7-2,TRBJ2-2,TRBD1,TGTGCCAGCAGCTGGACAGGGGGCAAGGGGGAGCTGTTTTTT,CASSWTGGKGELFF
medium-sized,TRBV27,TRBJ2-2,-,TGTGCCAGCAGTTTTATAAGGGGGGAGCTGTTTTTT,CASSFIRGELFF
many,TRBV2,TRBJ1-5,TRBD1,TGTGCCAGCAGCACAGGGGAAGGGAATCAGCCCCAGCATTTT,CASSTGEGNQPQHF
many,TRBV7-9,TRBJ2-7,-,TGTGCCAGCAGCTTAGTTACAGCAGCCTACGAGCAGTACTTC,CASSLVTAAYEQYF
medium-sized,TRBV10-2,TRBJ2-1,TRBD2,TGCGCCAGCTTTCGGCAGCGGGGGAATGAGCAGTTCTTC,CASFRQRGNEQFF
many,TRBV6-2/TRBV6-3,TRBJ2-1,TRBD2,TGTGCCAGCAGTCAGACTAGCGGGGGGGCCCCGCAGTTCTTC,CASSQTSGGAPQFF
many,TRBV11-1,TRBJ2-1,TRBD2,TGTGCCAGCAGCTCCGGGGGGGCCGAGTTCTTC,CASSSGGAEFF
many,TRBV5-4,TRBJ1-6,-,TGTGCCAGCAGCTTGTGGGGTGCGGAATCACCCCTCCACTTT,CASSLWGAESPLHF
-,TRBV6-2/TRBV6-3,TRBJ2-7,TRBD2,TGTGCCAGCAGTTACTCAGCGGGAGGCCACTACGAGCAGTACTTC,CASSYSAGGHYEQYF
-,TRBV23-1,TRBJ1-5,TRBD1,TGCGCCAGCAGTCAAGACAGGGAAGGCAATCAGCCCCAGCATTTT,CASSQDREGNQPQHF
medium-sized,TRBV7-8,TRBJ1-4,-,TGTGCCAGCAGCTTGCGCCCCTTGAGGGTGATTAATGAAAAACTGTTTTTT,CASSLRPLRVINEKLFF
many,TRBV30,TRBJ1-2,-,TGTGCCTGGAGTGAGAGGGGGAACTATGGCTACACCTTC,CAWSERGNYGYTF
many,TRBV12-3/TRBV12-4,TRBJ1-5,-,TGTGCCAGCAGTTTCGACAGTAATCAGCCCCAGCATTTT,CASSFDSNQPQHF
medium-sized,TRBV20-1,TRBJ2-3,-,TGCAGTGCTAGGGATCGGGGCAGCCCAGATACGCAGTATTTT,CSARDRGSPDTQYF
many,TRBV11-3,TRBJ2-1,-,TGTGCCAGCAGCTTAAGGTGGGGGGATGAGCAGTTCTTC,CASSLRWGDEQFF
medium-sized,TRBV15,TRBJ1-2,-,TGTGCCACCAGCGGAAGGGGGTCGACTAACTATGGCTACACCTTC,CATSGRGSTNYGYTF
many,TRBV3-1,TRBJ2-7,-,TGTGCCAGCAGCCCCTGGGTTAGCTCCTACGAGCAGTACTTC,CASSPWVSSYEQYF
medium-sized,TRBV2,TRBJ1-1,TRBD1,TGTGCCAGCAGTGTTTTTGGAGGACAGGTTGAAGCTTTCTTT,CASSVFGGQVEAFF
-,TRBV6-6,TRBJ2-3,TRBD2,TGTGCCAGCAGCCAGGGCCTAGCGGGAGATACGCAGTATTTT,CASSQGLAGDTQYF
-,TRBV7-9,TRBJ2-3,TRBD2,TGTGCCAGCAGCCCATCCGGGACTAGAACAGATACGCAGTATTTT,CASSPSGTRTDTQYF
-,TRBV11-2,TRBJ2-4,TRBD2,TGTGCCAGCAGCTTCAGATCAGGGTTAGCCCTAGCGGTAGCCAAAAACATTCAGTACTTC,CASSFRSGLALAVAKNIQYF
many,TRBV7-9,TRBJ2-1,-,TGTGCCACCCCAACAGGTAGCTCCTACAATGAGCAGTTCTTC,CATPTGSSYNEQFF
many,TRBV5-5,TRBJ2-7,-,TGTGCCAGCAGCTCATCGGGACGGCCCTACGAGCAGTACTTC,CASSSSGRPYEQYF
medium-sized,TRBV6-1,TRBJ1-4,-,TGTGCCAGCCATAGGGGGGGAAAACTGTTTTTT,CASHRGGKLFF
many,TRBV28,TRBJ1-2,-,TGTGCCAGCAGTCGGGACGGGCATGGCTACACCTTC,CASSRDGHGYTF
medium-sized,TRBV15,TRBJ2-1,TRBD2,TGTGCCACCAGCAGACCACTAGCGGGGGGGGGCAATGAGCAGTTCTTC,CATSRPLAGGGNEQFF
-,TRBV25-1,TRBJ2-3,-,TGTGCCAGCAGTGATCTAGGGGCCTCAGATACGCAGTATTTT,CASSDLGASDTQYF
large,TRBV12-3/TRBV12-4,TRBJ2-3,-,TGTGCCAGCACCTACCGACGAGACACAGATACGCAGTATTTT,CASTYRRDTDTQYF
many,TRBV20-1,TRBJ2-5,-,TGCAGTGCTAGTCCCGGGACCCAGTACTTC,CSASPGTQYF
-,TRBV28,TRBJ2-7,-,TGTGCCAGCAGTGCCCGGGGGCTCGAGCAGTACTTC,CASSARGLEQYF
medium-sized,TRBV2,TRBJ2-1,-,TGTGCCAGCAGTGAATGGGGCCAGGCCTATGAGCAGTTCTTC,CASSEWGQAYEQFF
many,TRBV5-1,TRBJ1-5,TRBD1,TGCGCCAGCAGCTCGAACATTTGGGAGGGGGCGAGAGGCAATCAGCCCCAGCATTTT,CASSSNIWEGARGNQPQHF
medium-sized,TRBV7-2,TRBJ2-7,TRBD1,TGTGCCAGCAGCTTAGGGGGACAGGGGGCTCGCGAGCAGTACTTC,CASSLGGQGAREQYF
medium-sized,TRBV7-9,TRBJ2-5,TRBD2,TGTGCCAGCAGCGCCACTAGCGGAGTCCGTGGAGAGACCCAGTACTTC,CASSATSGVRGETQYF
many,TRBV12-3/TRBV12-4,TRBJ1-5,TRBD1,TGTGCCAGCAGGTCTGACAGGGGGCGTCAGCCCCAGCATTTT,CASRSDRGRQPQHF
many,TRBV2,TRBJ2-2,-,TGTGCCAGCAAGTTCGGTGGACACACCGGGGAGCTGTTTTTT,CASKFGGHTGELFF
many,TRBV5-4,TRBJ1-1,-,TGTGCCAGCAGCTTTCTGGGTCCATCGGGTGAAGCTTTCTTT,CASSFLGPSGEAFF
medium-sized,TRBV7-2,TRBJ1-2,-,TGTGCCAGCAGCCCAAGCCCTGACACCTATGGCTACACCTTC,CASSPSPDTYGYTF
large,TRBV6-5,TRBJ2-3,-,TGTGCCTCGGGGCTCGGCAGCACAGATACGCAGTATTTT,CASGLGSTDTQYF
many,TRBV7-2,TRBJ2-1,TRBD2,TGTGCCAGCAGCTTCCGGGGGGGCCTTAATGAGCAGTTCTTC,CASSFRGGLNEQFF
many,TRBV11-3,TRBJ2-1,TRBD2,TGTGCCAGCAGCTTCTCTGGACTAGCGGGGAATGAGCAGTTCTTC,CASSFSGLAGNEQFF